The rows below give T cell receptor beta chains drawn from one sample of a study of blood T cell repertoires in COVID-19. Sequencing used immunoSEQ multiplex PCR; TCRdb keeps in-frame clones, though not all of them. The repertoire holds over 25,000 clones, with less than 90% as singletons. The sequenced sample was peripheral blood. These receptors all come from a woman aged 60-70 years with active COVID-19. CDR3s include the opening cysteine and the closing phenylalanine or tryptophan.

CASSIGTGSHEQYF,TRBV7-3
CASSADVGDRRYTGELFF,TRBV9
CASSPAGGWTDTQYF,TRBV27
CSASPPGTGFSEQYF,TRBV20-1
CASSTTGPYEQYF,TRBV4-2
CASSIRARDVGTGTYEQYF,TRBV19
CASSLSSTNTGELFF,TRBV5-5
CASSLKPYAGGTDTQYF,TRBV6-2/TRBV6-3
CASSTQGASGEQYF,TRBV5-1
CASSFRTGKEETQYF,TRBV7-7
CASGLAGYEQYF,TRBV5-6
CAISESPKTGSPLHF,TRBV10-3
CASGTSGGTNEQYF,TRBV2
CASSEWRGPYNEQFF,TRBV25-1
CASSAPRDRGSQETQYF,TRBV5-1